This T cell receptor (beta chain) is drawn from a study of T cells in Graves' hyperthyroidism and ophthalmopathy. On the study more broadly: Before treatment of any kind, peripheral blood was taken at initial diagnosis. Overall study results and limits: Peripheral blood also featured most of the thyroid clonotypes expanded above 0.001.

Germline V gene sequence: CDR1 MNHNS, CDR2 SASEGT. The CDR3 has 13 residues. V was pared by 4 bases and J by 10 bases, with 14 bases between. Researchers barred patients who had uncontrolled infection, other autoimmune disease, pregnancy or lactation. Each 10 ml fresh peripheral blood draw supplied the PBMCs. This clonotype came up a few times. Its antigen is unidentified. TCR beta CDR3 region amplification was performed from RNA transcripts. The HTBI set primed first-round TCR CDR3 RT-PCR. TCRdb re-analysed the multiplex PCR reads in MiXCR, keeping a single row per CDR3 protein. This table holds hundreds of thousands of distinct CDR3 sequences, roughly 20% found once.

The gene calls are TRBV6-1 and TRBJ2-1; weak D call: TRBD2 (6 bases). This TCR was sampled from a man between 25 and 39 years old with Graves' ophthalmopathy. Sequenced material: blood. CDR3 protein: CASSGRETKEQFF. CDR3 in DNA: TGTGCCAGCAGTGGCCGGGAGACGAAAGAGCAGTTCTTC.